Listed below are T cell receptor beta chains from one sample, sequenced in a study of blood T cell repertoires in COVID-19. This table comes from immunoSEQ multiplex PCR, and its TCRdb copy is limited to in-frame clones, with some not included. The sample carries tens of thousands of clones, roughly 80% recorded once. Sequencing was performed on peripheral blood. Receptors were obtained from an elderly woman with active or convalescent COVID-19. CDR3s include the opening cysteine and the closing phenylalanine or tryptophan. D genes are given only for firm matches. Clone sizes are given selectively: once, few, many, or a class where the clone is expanded.

clone size: .
V gene: TRBV19
J gene: TRBJ2-6
D gene: TRBD1
CDR3 protein: CASSGTGRSGANVLTF
CDR3 DNA: TGTGCCAGCTCCGGGACAGGGAGGTCTGGGGCCAACGTCCTGACTTTC

clone size: few
V gene: TRBV7-2
J gene: TRBJ1-2
D gene: .
CDR3 protein: CASSSGQRRSYGYTF
CDR3 DNA: TGTGCCAGCAGCTCTGGACAGCGTCGGAGCTATGGCTACACCTTC

clone size: .
V gene: TRBV4-3
J gene: TRBJ2-7
D gene: TRBD1
CDR3 protein: CASSQDPTGATYEQYF
CDR3 DNA: TGCGCCAGCAGCCAAGATCCCACAGGGGCAACCTACGAGCAGTACTTC

clone size: .
V gene: TRBV28
J gene: TRBJ2-5
D gene: TRBD1
CDR3 protein: CASRSSGTGQETQYF
CDR3 DNA: TGTGCCAGCAGATCTTCCGGGACAGGTCAAGAGACCCAGTACTTC

clone size: .
V gene: TRBV28
J gene: TRBJ1-4
D gene: TRBD1
CDR3 protein: CASSQTGAVQEKLFF
CDR3 DNA: TGTGCCAGCAGCCAGACAGGGGCAGTACAGGAAAAACTGTTTTTT

clone size: few
V gene: TRBV4-1
J gene: TRBJ2-1
D gene: TRBD2
CDR3 protein: CASSQGVFGGGAGQFF
CDR3 DNA: TGCGCCAGCAGCCAAGGCGTATTTGGCGGGGGGGCCGGGCAGTTCTTC

clone size: .
V gene: TRBV24-1
J gene: TRBJ2-7
D gene: TRBD2
CDR3 protein: CATRWTSGPVYEQYF
CDR3 DNA: TGTGCCACCAGATGGACTAGCGGCCCCGTCTACGAGCAGTACTTC

clone size: .
V gene: TRBV9
J gene: TRBJ1-2
D gene: .
CDR3 protein: CASSVVSAVTNYGYTF
CDR3 DNA: TGTGCCAGCAGCGTAGTATCCGCGGTGACTAACTATGGCTACACCTTC

clone size: .
V gene: TRBV19
J gene: TRBJ1-1
D gene: .
CDR3 protein: CASSIDRMNTEAFF
CDR3 DNA: TGTGCCAGTAGTATAGACAGAATGAACACTGAAGCTTTCTTT

clone size: .
V gene: TRBV5-1
J gene: TRBJ1-2
D gene: TRBD1
CDR3 protein: CASSWDRGGYTF
CDR3 DNA: TGCGCCAGCAGCTGGGACAGGGGTGGCTACACCTTC

clone size: .
V gene: TRBV7-2
J gene: TRBJ2-3
D gene: TRBD2
CDR3 protein: CASSLKLAGGPIKQYF
CDR3 DNA: TGTGCCAGCAGCTTAAAACTAGCGGGGGGGCCTATTAAGCAGTATTTT

clone size: few
V gene: TRBV24-1
J gene: TRBJ2-7
D gene: .
CDR3 protein: CATSDPLTASYEQYF
CDR3 DNA: TGTGCCACCAGTGATCCGTTGACTGCTTCCTACGAGCAGTACTTC

clone size: few
V gene: TRBV9
J gene: TRBJ1-6
D gene: .
CDR3 protein: CASSAQNNSPLHF
CDR3 DNA: TGTGCCAGCAGCGCCCAAAATAATTCACCCCTCCACTTT

clone size: .
V gene: TRBV4-1
J gene: TRBJ2-2
D gene: .
CDR3 protein: CASSRAGNTGELFF
CDR3 DNA: TGCGCCAGCAGTCGAGCTGGGAACACCGGGGAGCTGTTTTTT

clone size: .
V gene: TRBV7-2
J gene: TRBJ2-2
D gene: TRBD2
CDR3 protein: CASSNTGTSGLTGELFF
CDR3 DNA: TGTGCCAGCAGCAACACCGGGACTAGCGGCCTCACCGGGGAGCTGTTTTTT

clone size: .
V gene: TRBV9
J gene: TRBJ2-7
D gene: .
CDR3 protein: CASSVSGSSMYEQYF
CDR3 DNA: TGTGCCAGCAGCGTTAGCGGCTCGAGTATGTACGAGCAGTACTTC

clone size: .
V gene: TRBV10-1
J gene: TRBJ1-6
D gene: .
CDR3 protein: CASSVGGVSPLHF
CDR3 DNA: TGCGCCAGCAGTGTCGGAGGGGTGTCACCCCTCCACTTT

clone size: few
V gene: TRBV28
J gene: TRBJ1-6
D gene: .
CDR3 protein: CASSLVTGISSPLHF
CDR3 DNA: TGTGCCAGCAGTCTCGTCACAGGGATCAGTTCACCCCTCCACTTT

clone size: few
V gene: TRBV4-3
J gene: TRBJ2-2
D gene: .
CDR3 protein: CASSLSVLLNTGELFF
CDR3 DNA: TGCGCCAGCAGCCTGTCCGTCCTACTGAACACCGGGGAGCTGTTTTTT

clone size: .
V gene: TRBV7-8
J gene: TRBJ2-7
D gene: .
CDR3 protein: CASSSIAVSYEQYF
CDR3 DNA: TGTGCCAGCAGCTCGATAGCGGTAAGCTACGAGCAGTACTTC

clone size: few
V gene: TRBV9
J gene: TRBJ2-6
D gene: .
CDR3 protein: CASSVGRGWANVLTF
CDR3 DNA: TGTGCCAGCAGCGTAGGCAGGGGCTGGGCCAACGTCCTGACTTTC

clone size: .
V gene: TRBV7-3
J gene: TRBJ2-7
D gene: TRBD2
CDR3 protein: CATSLTGGYEQYF
CDR3 DNA: TGTGCCACTTCGCTAACCGGGGGGTACGAGCAGTACTTC

clone size: .
V gene: TRBV6-5
J gene: TRBJ2-3
D gene: TRBD2
CDR3 protein: CASSSGVAGPDTQYF
CDR3 DNA: TGTGCCAGCAGTTCGGGGGTAGCGGGACCAGATACGCAGTATTTT

clone size: .
V gene: TRBV6-6
J gene: TRBJ1-5
D gene: .
CDR3 protein: CASSFTGGGGPQHF
CDR3 DNA: TGTGCCAGCAGTTTCACGGGGGGAGGGGGGCCCCAGCATTTT

clone size: once
V gene: TRBV24-1
J gene: TRBJ2-4
D gene: .
CDR3 protein: CATSDSGIRQNIQYF
CDR3 DNA: TGTGCCACCAGTGATTCAGGGATAAGGCAAAACATTCAGTACTTC

clone size: .
V gene: TRBV6-5
J gene: TRBJ1-2
D gene: TRBD1
CDR3 protein: CASSWGQTYGYTF
CDR3 DNA: TGTGCCAGCAGTTGGGGACAGACCTATGGCTACACCTTC

clone size: .
V gene: TRBV18
J gene: TRBJ1-5
D gene: .
CDR3 protein: CASSPSRGQPQHF
CDR3 DNA: TGTGCCAGCTCACCGAGTAGGGGTCAGCCCCAGCATTTT

clone size: .
V gene: TRBV5-5
J gene: TRBJ1-6
D gene: .
CDR3 protein: CASSLGPVGGYSPLHF
CDR3 DNA: TGTGCCAGCAGCTTGGGACCTGTCGGGGGTTATTCACCCCTCCACTTT

clone size: .
V gene: TRBV6-2/TRBV6-3
J gene: TRBJ1-2
D gene: .
CDR3 protein: CASSTAGRLYGYTF
CDR3 DNA: TGTGCCAGCAGCACCGCGGGACGGTTGTATGGCTACACCTTC

clone size: .
V gene: TRBV25-1
J gene: TRBJ2-7
D gene: .
CDR3 protein: CASSESGGSSSYEQYF
CDR3 DNA: TGTGCCAGCAGTGAATCAGGGGGGTCCAGCTCCTACGAGCAGTACTTC

clone size: .
V gene: TRBV6-2/TRBV6-3
J gene: TRBJ2-7
D gene: TRBD2
CDR3 protein: CASSPQEAGGYEQYF
CDR3 DNA: TGTGCCAGCAGTCCCCAGGAAGCGGGGGGTTACGAGCAGTACTTC

clone size: few
V gene: TRBV19
J gene: TRBJ2-2
D gene: TRBD2
CDR3 protein: CASSIGGGRGTGELFF
CDR3 DNA: TGTGCCAGTAGTATAGGGGGCGGGAGAGGCACCGGGGAGCTGTTTTTT

clone size: .
V gene: TRBV3-1/TRBV3-2
J gene: TRBJ2-5
D gene: TRBD2
CDR3 protein: CASSQAGLGRETQYF
CDR3 DNA: TGTGCCAGCAGCCAAGCCGGACTAGGGAGAGAGACCCAGTACTTC

clone size: .
V gene: TRBV6-4
J gene: TRBJ1-5
D gene: .
CDR3 protein: CASSDSLNNSYHSNQPQHF
CDR3 DNA: TGTGCCAGCAGTGACTCACTAAATAACTCTTACCATAGCAATCAGCCCCAGCATTTT

clone size: .
V gene: TRBV24-1
J gene: TRBJ2-3
D gene: TRBD1
CDR3 protein: CATSDLALDRETDTQYF
CDR3 DNA: TGTGCCACCAGTGACTTGGCCCTTGACAGGGAAACAGATACGCAGTATTTT

clone size: .
V gene: TRBV30
J gene: TRBJ2-6
D gene: .
CDR3 protein: CAWSPGVSGANVLTF
CDR3 DNA: TGTGCCTGGAGTCCAGGGGTTTCTGGGGCCAACGTCCTGACTTTC

clone size: .
V gene: TRBV4-2
J gene: TRBJ2-3
D gene: TRBD2
CDR3 protein: CASSLSGTSGRRSTDTQYF
CDR3 DNA: TGTGCCAGCAGCCTTTCGGGGACTAGCGGGAGAAGGAGCACAGATACGCAGTATTTT